This entry concerns a single T cell receptor (beta chain). Its target is not known. This sample was taken from a study of cytomegalovirus exposure and HLA in healthy donors. The overall study: The Caucasian-associated ancestry cluster held roughly 84% of 398 genotyped donors. Notes on the study in general: Researchers reported that three CMV-associated chains were confirmed in vitro as CMV antigen-specific.

CDR3 length: 12 amino acids. From germline, CDR1 is MNHEY and CDR2 SMNVEV (reference sequence). V shed 4 bases and J shed 3 bases, with 7 bases lying between them. In the PCR, 60 Vbeta and 13 Jbeta primers were used. The method was immunoSEQ multiplex PCR; TCRdb's version includes in-frame clones alone and lacks a portion of them. The sample holds 150,000 to 200,000 clones; 84% are singletons and the top ten take more than 0.35%. The sequence derives from a boy between 2 and 10 years old in good health and CMV-seronegative. The sample consisted of PBMCs. The V call is TRBV27, the J call TRBJ2-7; tentative D call: TRBD2 (5 bases). DNA of the CDR3: TGTGCCAGCAGTTCCGGGGTCTACGAGCAGTACTTC. This translates into CASSSGVYEQYF.